One and the same sample provided the 18 T cell receptor beta chains below, sequenced in a study of T cell changes during pregnancy in multiple sclerosis. Profiling relied on immunoSEQ multiplex PCR, and the TCRdb table lists in-frame clones only, not all of them. The sample has just under 45,000 clones, 80% to 95% seen once. Sample: CD4+ T cells from peripheral blood mononuclear cells, taken in the first trimester of pregnancy. The receptors derive from a female donor with multiple sclerosis, enrolled in a pregnancy study.

This clone was detected only a few times. J is TRBJ2-5 and V is TRBV5-6, with a tentative D call TRBD2 (5 bases). The CDR3 extends over 13 amino acids. Trimming stripped 6 bases from V and 4 bases from J, with 13 bases between. Germline values: CDR1 SGHDT, CDR2 YYEEEE. The CDR3 sequence: CASTTRIRETQYF. The CDR3 DNA reads as TGTGCCAGCACCACTAGGATACGAGAGACCCAGTACTTC.

The J gene is TRBJ1-2, the V gene TRBV27, with D perhaps matching TRBD1 (6 bases). Trimming removed 5 bases from V and 4 bases from J, with 17 bases in between. The CDR3 consists of 15 residues. Germline-derived CDR1 and CDR2 are MNHEY and SMNVEV (reference sequence). CDR3 nucleotides: TGTGCCAGCAGTCTACAGCCAGGGGAGGGCTATGGCTACACCTTC. Amino acids: CASSLQPGEGYGYTF.

The V and J genes are TRBV11-1 and TRBJ1-1; a weak D match, TRBD1 (6 bases). The CDR3 is 15 amino acids. The V gene lost 5 bases and the J gene lost 0 bases, with 13 bases spanning the gap. The germline CDR1 and CDR2 sequences are SGHAT and FQDESV (reference sequence). The CDR3 coding sequence is TGTGCCAGCAGCCCCTTCAGGGGCCTGAACACTGAAGCTTTCTTT. This translates into CASSPFRGLNTEAFF.

The chain employs TRBV28 and TRBJ2-5; tentatively, D is TRBD2 (6 bases). Germline CDR1 reads MDHEN; CDR2 reads SYDVKM. V dropped 2 bases and J dropped 2 bases, with 15 bases sitting between them. The CDR3 is 16 amino acids. In DNA form, the CDR3 reads TGTGCCAGCAGTTTAAGGGTGGTAGCGGCACAAGAGACCCAGTACTTC. Its translation: CASSLRVVAAQETQYF.

The chain has TRBV28 and TRBJ2-3; 8 bases are shared with TRBD1. V lost 8 bases and J lost 2; bases outside the gene matches: 12. Germline V gene data show CDR1 as MDHEN and CDR2 as SYDVKM. The CDR3 loop spans 16 amino acids. CDR3 coding DNA: TGTGCCAGCCGCTTGACAGGGGCCTATACCACAGATACGCAGTATTTT. This translates into CASRLTGAYTTDTQYF.

This chain connects TRBV2 to TRBJ1-2; 11 positions match TRBD1. This CDR3 has 15 residues. Germline V gene data show CDR1 as SNHLY and CDR2 as FYNNEI. The trim removed 7 bases at V and 8 bases at J, leaving 12 bases unmatched. CDR3 loop: CASTPGTGGFEGYTF. The CDR3 nucleotides are TGTGCCAGCACTCCCGGGACAGGGGGTTTCGAAGGCTACACCTTC.

The chain uses TRBV7-8 and TRBJ2-7; the match to TRBD1 covers 9 bases. Germline trimming cut 5 bases from V and 4 bases from J; bases unmatched to any gene: 12. There are 16 residues in the CDR3. Germline V gene sequence: CDR1 SGHVS, CDR2 FQNEAQ. As DNA, the CDR3 is TGTGCCAGCAGCCGGTCTGTTCCGGGACAGGGTTACGAGCAGTACTTC. Amino acid sequence: CASSRSVPGQGYEQYF. The whole variable domain, filled in from reference TRBV7-8 and TRBJ2-7, reads GAGVSQSPRYKVAKRGQDVALRCDPISGHVSLFWYQQALGQGPEFLTYFQNEAQLDKSGLPSDRFFAERPEGSVSTLKIQRTQQEDSAVYLCASSRSVPGQGYEQYFGPGTRLTVT.

The chain joins TRBV7-2 to TRBJ2-4; 8 bases map to TRBD1. CDR3 length: 16 residues. J lost 0 bases, V lost 5 bases, and 6 bases had no gene match. Germline V gives CDR1 SGHTA, CDR2 FQGNSA. For the CDR3, the DNA is TGTGCCAGCAGCCGTCAGGGGGCATCAGCCAAAAACATTCAGTACTTC. Translating it yields CASSRQGASAKNIQYF.

A single count supports this clone. The V call is TRBV10-3, the J call TRBJ2-3, with 10 bases fitting TRBD2. The CDR3 is 17 amino acids. The ends lost 4 bases at V and 0 bases at J; junction bases unmatched: 7. Germline lookup yields CDR1 ENHRY and CDR2 SYGVKD. The CDR3 reads CAISVTSGSPSTDTQYF. The CDR3 bases are TGTGCCATCAGTGTGACTAGCGGGTCCCCTAGCACAGATACGCAGTATTTT.

In its sample, this clone was seen once. The chain links TRBV7-2 to TRBJ1-3; unclear D gene. CDR3 size: 13 residues. V lost 7 bases and J lost 0, with 7 bases in between. Germline CDR1 and CDR2: SGHTA and FQGNSA. In nucleotides, the CDR3 is TGTGCCAGCACGGGGTACTCTGGAAACACCATATATTTT. It translates to CASTGYSGNTIYF.

This CDR3 is CASESTDTQYF. The CDR3 coding sequence is TGTGCCAGCGAGAGCACAGATACGCAGTATTTT. The V and J genes are TRBV7-9 and TRBJ2-3; D unclear. This CDR3 has 11 amino acids. Germline values: CDR1 SEHNR, CDR2 FQNEAQ (reference sequence). Trimming took off 8 bases at V and 0 bases at J, with 3 bases between the two ends.

This sequence joins TRBV2 and TRBJ2-7; D perhaps matches TRBD2 (5 bases). The CDR3 is made up of 16 amino acids. V was clipped by 3 bases and J by 0 bases, with 15 bases between them. Germline CDR1 is SNHLY and CDR2 is FYNNEI. Here the CDR3 DNA reads TGTGCCAGCAGTGATGGACGGGATCCGAGCTCCTACGAGCAGTACTTC. Amino acids: CASSDGRDPSSYEQYF.

The chain is built from TRBV6-1 and TRBJ2-2; 8 positions agree with TRBD2. The trim removed 7 bases at V and 5 bases at J, leaving 9 bases unmatched. The CDR3 loop spans 15 amino acids. Per germline, CDR1 MNHNS and CDR2 SASEGT. CDR3 nucleotide sequence: TGTGCCAGCACGATGCCAGCGGGAGCAACCGGGGAGCTGTTTTTT. Protein sequence: CASTMPAGATGELFF.

This rearrangement joins TRBV21-1 to TRBJ2-7; TRBD1 was called by the table and not checked on the DNA. TRBV21-1 is classified as a pseudogene. The CDR3 loop spans 13 amino acids. CDR3: CASRISGVGEQYF. CDR3 in DNA: TGTGCCAGCAGAATCTCAGGGGTTGGCGAGCAGTACTTC.

The chain employs TRBV27 and TRBJ2-1; TRBD2 matches 10 bases. There are 19 residues in the CDR3. With 0 bases clipped from V and 8 bases from J, the junction kept 16 bases outside the gene matches. The V gene's germline CDR1 is MNHEY and CDR2 SMNVEV (reference sequence). The CDR3 sequence: CASSLSGAPVAGGRHEQFF. CDR3 nucleotides: TGTGCCAGCAGTTTATCGGGGGCGCCCGTAGCGGGAGGCAGACATGAGCAGTTCTTC.

The V and J genes are TRBV7-9 and TRBJ2-5; 7 bases are a match to TRBD2. The CDR3 totals 15 residues. Germline V CDR1 and CDR2: SEHNR, FQNEAQ (reference sequence). V was pared by 4 bases and J by 4 bases, with 9 bases of the junction left unmatched. The CDR3: CASSSFGASGETQYF. CDR3 sequence (DNA): TGTGCCAGCAGCTCCTTCGGGGCTAGCGGAGAGACCCAGTACTTC.

In nucleotides, the CDR3 is TGCGCCAGCAGCCACGACAGGGTTCAGCCCCAGCATTTT. It yields the protein CASSHDRVQPQHF. This sequence joins TRBV4-3 and TRBJ1-5; 7 positions agree with TRBD1. The CDR3 runs 13 residues. Germline V lookup: CDR1 LGHNA, CDR2 YSLEER. Losses at the gene ends were 3 bases for V and 6 bases for J; bases not matched to a gene: 2.

The chain employs TRBV5-5 and TRBJ2-2, with 7 positions matching TRBD2. The CDR3 sequence is 16 residues long. Germline-derived CDR1 and CDR2 are SGHKS and YYEKEE (reference sequence). After removal of 5 bases from V and 1 base from J, the junction contained 8 bases not matched to a gene. CDR3 DNA sequence: TGTGCCAGCAGATATAGCCTAGCGGTGAACACCGGGGAGCTGTTTTTT. It specifies CASRYSLAVNTGELFF. The whole variable domain, filled in from reference TRBV5-5 and TRBJ2-2, reads DAGVTQSPTHLIKTRGQQVTLRCSPISGHKSVSWYQQVLGQGPQFIFQYYEKEERGRGNFPDRFSARQFPNYSSELNVNALLLGDSALYLCASRYSLAVNTGELFFGEGSRLTVL.